The present TCR beta chain was sequenced within a study of blood T cell repertoires in COVID-19. Germline V gene data show CDR1 as SGHRS and CDR2 as YFSETQ. The CDR3 has 15 amino acids. Trimming at V came to 5 bases and at J to 2 bases, leaving 3 bases not matched to a gene. The authors' processing: Counts of nucleated cells, estimated from reference gene primer amplification, were obtained. Data came from immunoSEQ multiplex PCR; TCRdb stores just in-frame clones and leaves some out. D and trimming were read from the DNA, whereas the V and J calls and clone size are those reported in that table. The sample has around 280,000 clones; 70% to 90% are singletons.

The sequenced sample was peripheral blood. The sequence came from a woman in her twenties or thirties who had recovered from COVID-19. The rearrangement links TRBV5-1 to TRBJ2-1; TRBD1 agrees at 11 bases. In nucleotides, the CDR3 is TGCGCCAGCAGGGAGGGACAGGGGGCCTACAATGAGCAGTTCTTC. This encodes CASREGQGAYNEQFF.